This T cell receptor (beta chain) was recovered during a study of regulatory T cells in long-lasting Graves disease. Study-wide background: Persistent cases took antithyroid drugs over 5 years and stayed TSH receptor antibody positive.

Construction of the TCR beta libraries employed iRepertoire HTBI primers in conjunction with Arm-PCR of CDR3 regions. TCRdb reprocessed the multiplex PCR reads via MiXCR and lists one record per CDR3 protein. The table has around 400,000 distinct CDR3 sequences, roughly 24% seen once. Noted time point: persistent/refractory GD, antithyroid drugs over 5 years with positive TRAb. After RNA was extracted from PBMCs, the TCR library was made from it. This clonotype came up many times. Its antigen is unidentified. Study-level points and caveats: The TCR repertoire of persistent Graves' patients was less diverse than that of newly diagnosed ones.

The CDR3 loop spans 15 amino acids. V gave up 5 bases and J gave up 3 bases; unmatched junction bases: 7. In germline, CDR1 is SGHAT, CDR2 FQNNGV. The genes are TRBV11-2 and TRBJ1-1; 9 nucleotides align to TRBD1. The sequence came from a woman aged 40-49 years with Graves disease. The material sequenced was peripheral blood mononuclear cells (PBMCs), taken when the disease was refractory, from a patient treated with antithyroid drugs. The CDR3 is CASSRRDRVYTEAFF. Written as DNA, the CDR3 is TGTGCCAGCAGCCGCCGGGACAGGGTGTACACTGAAGCTTTCTTT. Looking up the rest from reference TRBV11-2 and TRBJ1-1 gives the full variable domain: EAGVAQSPRYKIIEKRQSVAFWCNPISGHATLYWYQQILGQGPKLLIQFQNNGVVDDSQLPKDRFSAERLKGVDSTLKIQPAKLEDSAVYLCASSRRDRVYTEAFFGQGTRLTVV.